The 20 T cell receptor beta chains in this list originate from one sample, sequenced in a study of long-term antiretroviral therapy in people with HIV. Researchers report immunoSEQ v3.0 was run at survey level. Data came from immunoSEQ multiplex PCR; TCRdb stores just in-frame clones and leaves some out. This repertoire shows some 16,000 clones, roughly 95% found once; its top ten account for approximately 1.4%. This specimen was unsorted PBMCs, taken around 10 years after starting antiretroviral therapy. The receptor source for this set is a man aged 30-40 years with HIV.

CDR3 region: CASSYPRQGATEAFF. The CDR3 region has the DNA TGTGCCAGCAGTTACCCTAGACAGGGTGCGACTGAAGCTTTCTTT. The V and J genes are TRBV6-5 and TRBJ1-1, with 7 positions matching TRBD1. Germline trimming cut 2 bases from V and 5 bases from J; bases unmatched to any gene: 8. The CDR3 runs to 15 residues. Germline CDR1 MNHEY, CDR2 SVGAGI.

The V gene is TRBV5-4, the J gene TRBJ1-3, with D maybe TRBD1 (6 bases). The germline V and J ends were trimmed by 1 base and 1 base, with 12 bases remaining between them. The CDR3 runs 16 residues. In germline, CDR1 is SGHNT, CDR2 YYREEE (reference sequence). In DNA form, the CDR3 reads TGTGCCAGCAGCTTGAATTTGGGGGCTTCTGGAAACACCATATATTTT. Residues: CASSLNLGASGNTIYF.

The rearrangement uses TRBV6-6 and TRBJ2-1, with D uncertain. V was shortened by 5 bases and J by 10 bases, with 9 bases between the two germline ends. This CDR3 has 11 amino acids. Germline V gives CDR1 MNHNY, CDR2 SVGAGI (reference sequence). DNA for the CDR3: TGTGCCAGCAGTGTAGAAAGGGAGCAGTTCTTC. Encoded protein: CASSVEREQFF.

The chain has TRBV7-6 and TRBJ2-5; D is ambiguous. The CDR3 is 12 amino acids. Germline V lookup: CDR1 SGHVS, CDR2 FNYEAQ. V lost 2 bases, J lost 6 bases, and 7 bases lay in between. CDR3 protein: CASSLTAKTQYF. The DNA of the CDR3 is TGTGCCAGCAGCTTAACCGCAAAGACCCAGTACTTC.

This clone is a singleton in its sample. The rearrangement uses TRBV29-1 and TRBJ2-2, with TRBD1 identical over 11 bases. V was clipped by 5 bases and J by 6 bases; unmatched bases: 2. Germline values: CDR1 SQVTM, CDR2 ANQGSEA. This CDR3 spans 13 amino acids. The CDR3 coding sequence is TGCAGCGTTAGGGGACAGGGGGCCGGGGAGCTGTTTTTT. It encodes CSVRGQGAGELFF.

V usage is TRBV7-9 and J usage is TRBJ1-2; 8 bases map to TRBD1. The CDR3 length is 15 residues. With 1 base clipped from V and 5 bases from J, the junction kept 6 bases outside the gene matches. Germline V gene lookup returns CDR1 SEHNR and CDR2 FQNEAQ (reference sequence). In DNA form, the CDR3 reads TGTGCCAGCAGCTTAGAGGGACAGGTTGTATATGGCTACACCTTC. The encoded protein is CASSLEGQVVYGYTF.

The CDR3 sequence is CASSLSGNHSPLHF. CDR3 DNA: TGTGCCAGCAGTTTATCAGGGAATCACTCACCCCTCCACTTT. The chain uses TRBV27 and TRBJ1-6, with D unclear. Trimming left V 0 bases short and J 10 bases short, with 10 bases between. CDR3 size: 14 residues. Germline V gene data show CDR1 as MNHEY and CDR2 as SMNVEV (reference sequence).

The V and J genes are TRBV5-8 and TRBJ2-7; D is undetermined. This CDR3 is 16 amino acids long. In germline, CDR1 is SGHTS, CDR2 YDEGEE. V lost 0 bases to trimming and J lost 5 bases, with 18 bases between them. CDR3 nucleotide sequence: TGTGCCAGCAGCTTGGGCAGCATTTTACCGAAGGACGAGCAGTACGTC. Its translation: CASSLGSILPKDEQYV.

The gene calls are TRBV5-1 and TRBJ2-2, with 8 bases identical to TRBD2. Germline lookup yields CDR1 SGHRS and CDR2 YFSETQ. Trimming at V came to 0 bases and at J to 6 bases, leaving 7 bases not matched to a gene. The CDR3 runs to 16 residues. CDR3 in amino acids: CASSLVLLAVSGELFF. The CDR3 DNA sequence: TGCGCCAGCAGCTTGGTATTACTAGCGGTCTCCGGGGAGCTGTTTTTT.

This clone was counted a single time. This chain connects TRBV9 to TRBJ2-5; TRBD1 might be the D (6 bases). V was shortened by 0 bases and J by 4 bases, with 10 bases between the two germline ends. CDR1 and CDR2 (germline): SGDLS, YYNGEE. The length of the CDR3 is 14 residues. This chain's CDR3 is CASSVAWGLETQYF. Here the CDR3 DNA reads TGTGCCAGCAGCGTAGCCTGGGGGCTAGAGACCCAGTACTTC.

This chain joins TRBV30 and TRBJ1-3; D is unresolved. Trimming took off 3 bases at V and 0 bases at J, with 12 bases between the two ends. The CDR3 extends over 15 amino acids. Germline CDR1 is GTSNPN and CDR2 is SVGIG (reference sequence). The CDR3 loop is CAWREITSSGNTIYF. The CDR3 nucleotides are TGTGCCTGGAGGGAAATAACGAGCTCTGGAAACACCATATATTTT.

The chain employs TRBV6-1 and TRBJ1-2, with unresolved D. V was clipped by 2 bases and J by 8 bases, with 6 bases between them. CDR3 length: 11 residues. Germline V gene lookup returns CDR1 MNHNS and CDR2 SASEGT. The CDR3 loop reads CASSETGGYTF. The DNA for the CDR3 is TGTGCCAGCAGTGAAACGGGGGGCTACACCTTC.

V and J are TRBV7-9 and TRBJ2-6, with D hard to call. Germline CDR1 SEHNR, CDR2 FQNEAQ (reference sequence). Trimming took 3 bases from V and 4 from J, leaving 10 bases between them. The CDR3 runs 15 residues. CDR3 DNA sequence: TGTGCCAGCAGCTTTGACGGGTTCGGGGCCAACGTCCTGACTTTC. It encodes CASSFDGFGANVLTF.

The rearrangement links TRBV7-8 to TRBJ2-2; D possibly corresponds to TRBD2 (5 bases). V lost 2 bases and J 7 bases, leaving 11 bases between the germline ends. CDR3 length equals 14 residues. Germline CDR1 and CDR2: SGHVS and FQNEAQ. Here the CDR3 reads CASSLRVGGGELFF. For the CDR3, the DNA is TGTGCCAGCAGCTTACGTGTAGGAGGCGGGGAGCTGTTTTTT.

The J gene is TRBJ1-2, the V gene TRBV9; 7 bases line up with TRBD1. The V and J ends lost 3 bases and 8 bases, in that order; junction bases with no gene match: 16. CDR3 length equals 16 residues. Germline CDR1 reads SGDLS; CDR2 reads YYNGEE. This CDR3 is CASSASGTVNPLGYTF. CDR3 nucleotide sequence: TGTGCCAGCAGCGCCTCCGGGACAGTGAACCCTTTGGGCTACACCTTC. Together with reference TRBV9 and TRBJ1-2, the CDR3 gives the full variable domain: DSGVTQTPKHLITATGQRVTLRCSPRSGDLSVYWYQQSLDQGLQFLIQYYNGEERAKGNILERFSAQQFPDLHSELNLSSLELGDSALYFCASSASGTVNPLGYTFGSGTRLTVV.

The chain combines TRBV7-3 with TRBJ1-1; D uncertain. There are 13 residues in the CDR3. The germline gives CDR1 SGHTA, CDR2 FQGTGA. V lost 5 bases to trimming and J lost 3 bases, with 10 bases between them. The CDR3 region has the DNA TGTGCCAGCAGCCCCAATTCGGACACTGAAGCTTTCTTT. Protein: CASSPNSDTEAFF.

The chain links TRBV28 to TRBJ2-1; the match to TRBD1 covers 7 bases. The CDR3 totals 16 residues. The ends lost 5 bases at V and 3 bases at J; junction bases unmatched: 10. Looked up from germline, CDR1 is MDHEN and CDR2 is SYDVKM. The CDR3 reads CASSLRDRGYYNEQFF. CDR3 nucleotide sequence: TGTGCCAGCAGTCTAAGGGACAGAGGCTACTACAATGAGCAGTTCTTC.

The genes are TRBV7-3 and TRBJ2-1; TRBD1 matches at 8 bases. Per the germline V gene, CDR1 is SGHTA and CDR2 is FQGTGA. CDR3 length equals 15 residues. V shed 5 bases and J 1 base; nucleotides not matched to a gene: 4. The CDR3 region has the DNA TGTGCCAGCAGCCCGGACAGGGAATCCTACAATGAGCAGTTCTTC. The encoded protein is CASSPDRESYNEQFF.

The J gene is TRBJ2-2, the V gene TRBV11-2; D might be TRBD1 (5 bases). With 4 bases removed from V and 7 bases from J, the gap between germline ends came to 16 bases. Germline V gives CDR1 SGHAT, CDR2 FQNNGV. The CDR3 is made up of 15 amino acids. CDR3 bases: TGTGCCAGCAGCTCCAAGGACATCCTTGGCGGGGAGCTGTTTTTT. This codes for CASSSKDILGGELFF. Full variable domain (missing parts from reference TRBV11-2 and TRBJ2-2): EAGVAQSPRYKIIEKRQSVAFWCNPISGHATLYWYQQILGQGPKLLIQFQNNGVVDDSQLPKDRFSAERLKGVDSTLKIQPAKLEDSAVYLCASSSKDILGGELFFGEGSRLTVL.

The rearrangement joins TRBV10-3 to TRBJ2-1; TRBD2 matches at 13 bases. J was trimmed by 5 bases and V by 4 bases; bases with no gene match: 2. CDR3 length: 15 residues. Germline-derived CDR1 and CDR2 are ENHRY and SYGVKD. CDR3 region: CAISGGLAGDNEQFF. The DNA for the CDR3 is TGTGCCATCAGTGGTGGACTAGCGGGGGACAATGAGCAGTTCTTC.